These 32 T cell receptor beta chains were all obtained from the same sample, sequenced in a study. Cells sorted as Tregs were CD4+, CD25+ and CD127-/low. TCRdb re-called the 5' RACE reads through MiXCR, storing one row per CDR3 protein. In the table there are 34,000 or so distinct CDR3 sequences, roughly a quarter of which are singletons. Material: tumor-infiltrating Tregs sorted from the breast tumor. Receptors originate from a female donor with breast cancer.

This chain joins TRBV6-5 and TRBJ1-2, with a possible D match to TRBD1 (6 bases). The germline V and J ends were trimmed by 6 bases and 3 bases, with 11 bases remaining between them. Germline CDR1 MNHEY, CDR2 SVGAGI. The CDR3 length is 13 residues. Here the CDR3 reads CASSPGTHYGYTF. The CDR3 DNA sequence: TGTGCCAGCAGCCCCGGGACACACTATGGCTACACCTTC.

This clonotype was counted once. Sequence at one end of the junction differs from germline and may be a read error. The V call is TRBV9, the J call TRBJ2-1; either TRBD1 or TRBD2 may fit D (5 bases each). Germline lookup yields CDR1 SGDLS and CDR2 YYNGEE. The CDR3 has 13 residues. CDR3 sequence (DNA): TGTGCCAGCAGCACGGGACCCTACAATGTGCAGTTCTTC. Translating it yields CASSTGPYNVQFF.

Comments on this clonotype: A much larger clone sits a single nucleotide away, making a read error possible. The genes are TRBV3-1 and TRBJ2-2; unclear D gene. Germline values: CDR1 LGHDT, CDR2 YNNKEL (reference sequence). V gave up 4 bases and J gave up 4 bases, with 19 bases separating them. The CDR3 runs 17 residues. The CDR3, as DNA: TGTGCCAGCAGCCCACGGTCAGCGAGCCTGGTCACCGGGGAGCTGTTTTTT. This sequence encodes CASSPRSASLVTGELFF.

The sample holds many counts of this clonotype. V is TRBV15 and J is TRBJ2-7; 10 positions match TRBD1. The germline gives CDR1 LNHNV, CDR2 YYDKDF (reference sequence). This CDR3 is 14 amino acids long. The J segment lost 7 bases and the V segment lost 5 bases, leaving 8 bases of the junction unmatched. The CDR3 spells CATSVPGQGREQYF. The CDR3 DNA reads as TGTGCCACCAGCGTCCCGGGACAGGGGCGAGAGCAGTACTTC.

In this sample, this clonotype turned up once. This sequence may be a read error, since a much larger clone differs from it by one base. The CDR3 loop reads CSARRQGPGTDTQYF. Here the CDR3 DNA reads TGCAGTGCTAGGCGACAGGGACCCGGGACAGATACGCAGTATTTT. V gene TRBV20-1 combines with J gene TRBJ2-3, with TRBD1 identical over 7 bases. The germline V gene has CDR1 DFQATT and CDR2 SNEGSKA (reference sequence). The CDR3 consists of 15 residues. The ends lost 3 bases at V and 3 bases at J; junction bases unmatched: 9.

This clonotype was observed many times. This rearrangement joins TRBV20-1 to TRBJ2-7; TRBD2 matches at 9 bases. The CDR3 runs to 15 residues. CDR1 DFQATT and CDR2 SNEGSKA come from the germline V gene (reference sequence). J gave up 3 bases and V 0 bases, and 6 bases lay outside the gene matches. This CDR3 reads CSARDREREVYEQYF. CDR3 sequence (DNA): TGCAGTGCTAGAGATCGCGAGCGGGAGGTCTACGAGCAGTACTTC.

By sample share, this clonotype is medium-sized (0.01 to 0.1%). V gene TRBV7-3 combines with J gene TRBJ2-1; tentatively, D is TRBD1 (6 bases). Germline V lookup: CDR1 SGHTA, CDR2 FQGTGA. This CDR3 spans 14 amino acids. Trimming took 3 bases from V and 6 from J, leaving 12 bases between them. The CDR3 here is CASSFTGMANEQFF. In DNA form, the CDR3 reads TGTGCCAGCAGCTTCACAGGGATGGCCAATGAGCAGTTCTTC.

This chain connects TRBV2 to TRBJ2-7; TRBD2 matches 7 bases. The CDR3 length is 12 residues. J lost 6 bases, V lost 5 bases, and 4 bases had no gene match. Germline-derived CDR1 and CDR2 are SNHLY and FYNNEI. CDR3 nucleotide sequence: TGTGCCAGCAGTAGCCGCGGGGGCGAGCAGTACTTC. It translates to CASSSRGGEQYF.

Only a few counts were recorded for this clonotype. The CDR3 bases are TGTGCCAGCAGTGAAGCTCTACCACACCCGGGGGGAACCACAGATACGCAGTATTTT. As protein: CASSEALPHPGGTTDTQYF. The J gene is TRBJ2-3, the V gene TRBV6-1, with 7 positions matching TRBD2. The V segment lost 0 bases and the J segment 2 bases; nucleotides outside the gene matches: 14. Germline values: CDR1 MNHNS, CDR2 SASEGT. The CDR3 has 19 residues.

V and J are TRBV6-6 and TRBJ2-1; TRBD2 is a possible D gene (5 bases). Germline V gene sequence: CDR1 MNHNY, CDR2 SVGAGI (reference sequence). Trimming pared 6 bases from V and 1 base from J, leaving 16 bases between. CDR3 length equals 16 residues. Here the CDR3 reads CASSRTGRGSYNEQFF. CDR3 in DNA: TGTGCCAGCAGCCGAACGGGGAGAGGGTCCTACAATGAGCAGTTCTTC.

Regarding this clonotype: This sequence may be a read error, since a much larger clone differs from it by one base. The rearrangement joins TRBV19 to TRBJ2-1; no reliable D call. Looked up from germline, CDR1 is LNHDA and CDR2 is SQIVND (reference sequence). Trimming stripped 6 bases from V and 4 bases from J, with 10 bases between. The CDR3 length is 13 residues. The CDR3, as DNA: TGTGCCAGTAGGGGCCCTGGGTACAATGAGCAGTTCTTC. It is translated as CASRGPGYNEQFF.

This clonotype was found many times. This sequence joins TRBV6-5 and TRBJ2-1; TRBD2 aligns across 8 bases. The junction had 8 bases not matched to a gene; V was cut back by 0 bases and J by 7 bases. The CDR3 spans 16 residues. Germline V gene data show CDR1 as MNHEY and CDR2 as SVGAGI. The DNA for the CDR3 is TGTGCCAGCAGTTACTCGGGCGGGAGGCCCATGAATGAGCAGTTCTTC. It yields the protein CASSYSGGRPMNEQFF.

This clonotype counts as medium-sized (0.01 to 0.1%). The gene calls are TRBV6-5 and TRBJ1-1, with no clear D. V gave up 6 bases and J gave up 2 bases, with 13 bases separating them. CDR1 is MNHEY and CDR2 is SVGAGI in the germline V gene. The CDR3 is 14 residues long. CDR3 sequence: CASSQTAGNTEAFF. The CDR3 nucleotides read TGTGCCAGCAGCCAGACTGCCGGAAACACTGAAGCTTTCTTT.

This clonotype was seen ten or more times. The chain employs TRBV5-1 and TRBJ1-2; D gene uncertain. The CDR3 sequence is 12 residues long. Trimming left V 3 bases short and J 7 bases short, with 10 bases between. The V gene's germline CDR1 is SGHRS and CDR2 YFSETQ. The CDR3 reads CASSSDQFGYTF. The CDR3 bases are TGCGCCAGCAGCTCAGACCAGTTTGGCTACACCTTC. Full variable domain (rest looked up from reference TRBV5-1 and TRBJ1-2): KAGVTQTPRYLIKTRGQQVTLSCSPISGHRSVSWYQQTPGQGLQFLFEYFSETQRNKGNFPGRFSGRQFSNSRSEMNVSTLELGDSALYLCASSSDQFGYTFGSGTRLTVV.

This chain connects TRBV4-1 to TRBJ1-6, with 7 bases lining up with TRBD1. CDR3 length equals 16 residues. V lost 3 bases to trimming and J lost 13 bases; unmatched junction nucleotides: 15. Germline loops: CDR1 MGHRA, CDR2 YSYEKL. CDR3 in DNA: TGCGCCAGCAGCCAGCCCGGGACAGCCTCGCTAGCGCCCCTCCACTTT. As protein: CASSQPGTASLAPLHF.

V gene TRBV6-1 combines with J gene TRBJ2-7; 11 bases map to TRBD2. Germline V gene sequence: CDR1 MNHNS, CDR2 SASEGT. The junction had 3 bases not matched to a gene; V was cut back by 5 bases and J by 0 bases. The CDR3 runs 15 residues. This CDR3 is CASSLLAGASYEQYF. In nucleotides, the CDR3 is TGTGCCAGCAGTTTACTAGCGGGAGCCTCCTACGAGCAGTACTTC.

This sequence joins TRBV6-5 and TRBJ2-1, with TRBD2 as a possible D gene (5 bases). The V and J ends lost 6 bases and 9 bases respectively, with 15 bases between them. This CDR3 spans 13 amino acids. CDR1 and CDR2 (germline): MNHEY, SVGAGI. The CDR3 region is CASSSTGWAEQFF. CDR3 in DNA: TGTGCCAGCAGCTCTACGGGGTGGGCTGAGCAGTTCTTC.

A few counts support this clonotype. A read error may be the cause here, since a much bigger clone is one base away. The chain couples TRBV12-3 or TRBV12-4 to TRBJ2-1, with 16 bases matching TRBD2. The CDR3 runs to 21 residues. Trimming took 6 bases from V and 3 from J; bases not matched to a gene: 17. This CDR3 is CASSNLGVAGTSGRDYNEQFF. The CDR3 region has the DNA TGTGCCAGCAGCAACCTAGGGGTCGCAGGGACTAGCGGGAGGGACTACAATGAGCAGTTCTTC.

This clonotype appeared a few times. V and J are TRBV4-1 and TRBJ2-7, with D maybe TRBD1 (6 bases). The CDR3 has 16 amino acids. The germline V and J ends were trimmed by 1 base and 2 bases, with 15 bases remaining between them. The germline gives CDR1 MGHRA, CDR2 YSYEKL. The CDR3 DNA reads as TGCGCCAGCAGCCAAGTCCAGGGGCGTCTTCCCTACGAGCAGTACTTC. Translating it yields CASSQVQGRLPYEQYF.

V usage is TRBV6-5 and J usage is TRBJ2-7; D might be TRBD2 (5 bases). The germline V gene encodes CDR1 MNHEY and CDR2 SVGAGI. V gave up 2 bases and J gave up 3 bases, with 11 bases separating them. The CDR3 totals 14 residues. The CDR3 DNA sequence: TGTGCCAGCAGTTACCCAAAAGGGAGCTACGAGCAGTACTTC. It codes for CASSYPKGSYEQYF.

By share of the sample, this clonotype is medium-sized. The chain's CDR3 is CASNHQTGEQFF. The CDR3 nucleotides are TGTGCCAGCAACCACCAGACAGGGGAGCAGTTCTTC. This chain connects TRBV12-3 or TRBV12-4 to TRBJ2-1, with TRBD1 matching 7 bases. V trimming: 7 bases; J trimming: 10 bases; junction bases outside the gene matches: 7. CDR3 length: 12 amino acids.

V is TRBV3-1 and J is TRBJ1-2, with 7 bases aligning to TRBD1. The junction had 10 bases not matched to a gene; V was cut back by 4 bases and J by 2 bases. Germline V gene lookup returns CDR1 LGHDT and CDR2 YNNKEL (reference sequence). The CDR3 is 16 amino acids. CDR3 residues: CASSPTTRQGNYGYTF. The CDR3 DNA reads TGTGCCAGCAGCCCAACGACAAGACAGGGCAACTATGGCTACACCTTC.

CDR3 nucleotide sequence: TGCGCCAGCAGGGCAGCGGAGATCTACAATGAGCAGTTCTTC. It codes for CASRAAEIYNEQFF. The chain combines TRBV5-1 with TRBJ2-1; tentative D call: TRBD2 (5 bases). Trimming took off 5 bases at V and 3 bases at J, with 12 bases between the two ends. The germline V gene encodes CDR1 SGHRS and CDR2 YFSETQ. The CDR3 covers 14 residues.

With respect to this clonotype: With a much larger clone just one base away, this may be a read error. The V gene is TRBV7-2, the J gene TRBJ1-1; D perhaps matches TRBD1 (5 bases). CDR3 length equals 17 residues. The germline gives CDR1 SGHTA, CDR2 FQGNSA. Trimming removed 8 bases at V and 0 bases at J, with 22 bases between. CDR3 protein: CASCSRGDRALNTEAFF. The CDR3 DNA reads TGTGCCAGCTGCTCCCGGGGCGACAGAGCCCTGAACACTGAAGCTTTCTTT.

This clonotype was observed a handful of times. The chain combines TRBV5-1 with TRBJ2-2; the match to TRBD1 covers 8 bases. The CDR3 sequence is 15 residues long. With 1 base clipped from V and 3 bases from J, the junction kept 2 bases outside the gene matches. In germline, CDR1 is SGHRS, CDR2 YFSETQ. The CDR3 region has the DNA TGCGCCAGCAGCTTGTTGGACAGGGACACCGGGGAGCTGTTTTTT. This gives the protein CASSLLDRDTGELFF.

This chain links TRBV10-3 with TRBJ2-1; TRBD1 is a possible D gene (6 bases). The ends were cut back, 8 bases at V and 12 bases at J, with 20 bases in the middle. The CDR3 runs 13 residues. The germline V gene has CDR1 ENHRY and CDR2 SYGVKD. The CDR3 loop is CAIGYTGTDGQFF. In DNA form, the CDR3 reads TGTGCCATCGGATATACAGGGACGGATGGGCAGTTCTTC.

This clonotype showed up many times. The CDR3 DNA reads TGTGCCAGCAGTGAAGATCTCTCTGGGGCCAACGTCCTGACTTTC. It codes for CASSEDLSGANVLTF. The V and J genes are TRBV6-1 and TRBJ2-6; the D is unclear. CDR3 size: 15 residues. Germline V lookup: CDR1 MNHNS, CDR2 SASEGT. The V end lost 1 base, the J end lost 0 bases, and 4 bases lay between the germline ends.

This clonotype appeared many times. The CDR3 is CASSSGPRGTDTQYF. CDR3 DNA: TGTGCCAGCAGCTCGGGCCCCCGGGGCACAGATACGCAGTATTTT. The rearrangement uses TRBV7-3 and TRBJ2-3; D call uncertain. Trimming removed 4 bases from V and 1 base from J, with 12 bases in between. The germline gives CDR1 SGHTA, CDR2 FQGTGA. There are 15 residues in the CDR3.

This clonotype was seen a handful of times. The junction does not match germline at one end; this may be a read error. J is TRBJ1-1 and V is TRBV14; D unresolved. This CDR3 spans 14 amino acids. Germline loops: CDR1 SGHDN, CDR2 FVKESK. The CDR3: CASSQYVVNTEASF. DNA of the CDR3: TGCGCCAGCAGCCAATATGTTGTTAACACTGAAGCTTCCTTT. Together with reference TRBV14 and TRBJ1-1, the CDR3 gives the full variable domain: EAGVTQFPSHSVIEKGQTVTLRCDPISGHDNLYWYRRVMGKEIKFLLHFVKESKQDESGMPNNRFLAERTGGTYSTLKVQPAELEDSGVYFCASSQYVVNTEASFGQGTRLTVV.

The table lists this clonotype with many counts. The V call is TRBV30, the J call TRBJ1-5; tentative D call: TRBD1 (5 bases). With 3 bases removed from V and 0 bases from J, the gap between germline ends came to 12 bases. The CDR3 contains 15 residues. Germline CDR1 GTSNPN, CDR2 SVGIG (reference sequence). The chain's CDR3 is CAWSFGHHSNQPQHF. The CDR3 DNA is TGTGCCTGGAGCTTCGGACACCATAGCAATCAGCCCCAGCATTTT.

V is TRBV19 and J is TRBJ1-5; D possibly corresponds to TRBD1 (5 bases). This CDR3 is built from 15 residues. CDR1 and CDR2 (germline): LNHDA, SQIVND (reference sequence). Trimming removed 2 bases at V and 3 bases at J, with 11 bases between. CDR3 bases: TGTGCCAGTAGTATAACCCCAGGGAACAATCAGCCCCAGCATTTT. Residues: CASSITPGNNQPQHF.

This clonotype has a count of ten or more. The rearrangement links TRBV4-1 to TRBJ2-7, with 14 bases matching TRBD2. After removal of 3 bases from V and 1 base from J, the junction contained 8 bases not matched to a gene. The germline gives CDR1 MGHRA, CDR2 YSYEKL. The CDR3 is 18 amino acids. CDR3 sequence reads: CASSHPWTSGRRSYEQYF. CDR3 nucleotides: TGCGCCAGCAGCCATCCTTGGACTAGCGGGAGGCGGTCCTACGAGCAGTACTTC.